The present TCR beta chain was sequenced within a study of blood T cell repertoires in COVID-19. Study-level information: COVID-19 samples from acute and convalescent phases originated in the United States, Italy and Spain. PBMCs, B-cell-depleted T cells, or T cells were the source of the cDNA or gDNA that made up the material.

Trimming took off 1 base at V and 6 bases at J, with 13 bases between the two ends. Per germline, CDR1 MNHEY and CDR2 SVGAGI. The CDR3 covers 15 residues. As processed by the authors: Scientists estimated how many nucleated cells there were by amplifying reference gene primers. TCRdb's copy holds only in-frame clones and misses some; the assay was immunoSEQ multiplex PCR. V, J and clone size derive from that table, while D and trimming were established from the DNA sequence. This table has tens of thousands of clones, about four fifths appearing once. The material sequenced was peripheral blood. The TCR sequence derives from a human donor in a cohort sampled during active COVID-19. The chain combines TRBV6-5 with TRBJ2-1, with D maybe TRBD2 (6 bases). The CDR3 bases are TGTGCCAGCAGTTACTACGGGGAGGCCCTCAATGAGCAGTTCTTC. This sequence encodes CASSYYGEALNEQFF.